This entry is about one TCR beta chain. Antigen: not known. This sample also contains other DNA sequences that code for the same CDR3. Here immunoSEQ multiplex PCR was the method, and the copy in TCRdb shows in-frame clones only, minus some. The top ten hold over 0.75% of the sample, which has about 360,000 clones, roughly 88% seen once. The data are from a study of cytomegalovirus exposure and HLA in healthy donors. General study results and limits: For cytomegalovirus status, the classifier reportedly gave diagnoses with high specificity and sensitivity. Most TCR sequences were rare, but some public TCRs occurred in many donors. Altogether, 150 to 200 TCR beta chains were recorded as cytomegalovirus-associated.

Separate from the roughly 710-subject first cohort, the approximately 120-subject validation cohort was the one that the donors belonged to. CDR1 and CDR2 from the germline V gene are SGHTA and FQGNSA. This CDR3 is built from 14 residues. V lost 5 bases, J lost 5 bases, and 12 bases lay in between. This rearrangement joins TRBV7-2 to TRBJ2-2, with D perhaps matching TRBD2 (5 bases). The sample taken for sequencing was PBMCs. The receptor comes from a young woman in good health and CMV-seronegative. CDR3 protein: CASSQGLTTGELFF. The DNA for the CDR3 is TGTGCCAGCAGCCAAGGACTTACTACCGGGGAGCTGTTTTTT.